A selection of T cell receptor beta chains follows, all from one sample in a study of blood T cells in healthy people across ages. Using its own MiXCR run on the 5' RACE reads, TCRdb lists one record per CDR3 protein. The sample lists roughly 640,000 distinct CDR3 sequences, about 30% occurring once. The source material was blood. These receptors all come from a woman at least 80 years old in good health. CDR3s include the opening cysteine and the closing phenylalanine or tryptophan. The D gene is left open where the match is weak. Clone size is stated in some rows and not others, as once, few, many or a class when expanded.

d_call: TRBD2; v_call: TRBV5-1; clone_size: many; j_call: TRBJ2-5; cdr3_aa: CASSLWGSGGATLGETQYF; cdr3_nt: TGCGCCAGCAGCTTGTGGGGCAGCGGGGGGGCCACATTGGGAGAGACCCAGTACTTC
d_call: NA; v_call: TRBV7-8; clone_size: NA; j_call: TRBJ1-2; cdr3_aa: CASSGLTEEKNGYTF; cdr3_nt: TGTGCCAGCAGCGGCCTTACTGAGGAAAAAAACGGCTACACCTTC
d_call: NA; v_call: TRBV9; clone_size: once; j_call: TRBJ2-5; cdr3_aa: CASSVTLKNEQYF; cdr3_nt: TGTGCCAGCAGCGTAACTCTAAAGAATGAGCAGTACTTC
d_call: TRBD1; v_call: TRBV5-1; clone_size: many; j_call: TRBJ1-2; cdr3_aa: CASSLDRGRNGYTF; cdr3_nt: TGCGCCAGCAGCTTGGACAGGGGGAGGAATGGCTACACCTTC
d_call: NA; v_call: TRBV6-1; clone_size: NA; j_call: TRBJ2-3; cdr3_aa: CASLDEQGFFTLSSTDTQYF; cdr3_nt: TGTGCCAGCCTAGACGAACAGGGCTTTTTCACGCTCAGCAGCACAGATACGCAGTATTTT
d_call: TRBD1; v_call: TRBV10-3; clone_size: many; j_call: TRBJ2-1; cdr3_aa: CAIRGQGPYNEQFF; cdr3_nt: TGTGCCATCAGGGGACAGGGGCCCTACAATGAGCAGTTCTTC
d_call: NA; v_call: TRBV30; clone_size: few; j_call: TRBJ1-1; cdr3_aa: CAYRQSNTEAFF; cdr3_nt: TGTGCCTATCGACAGTCGAACACTGAAGCTTTCTTT
d_call: NA; v_call: TRBV2; clone_size: NA; j_call: TRBJ1-3; cdr3_aa: CASRTTGISGNTIYF; cdr3_nt: TGTGCCAGCAGGACCACAGGAATTTCGGGAAACACCATATATTTT
d_call: NA; v_call: TRBV5-1; clone_size: NA; j_call: TRBJ1-2; cdr3_aa: CASSLGPGVGYTF; cdr3_nt: TGCGCCAGCAGCTTGGGACCCGGAGTTGGCTACACCTTC
d_call: NA; v_call: TRBV5-4; clone_size: many; j_call: TRBJ2-3; cdr3_aa: CASSQPTRAGFGTDTQYF; cdr3_nt: TGTGCCAGCAGCCAACCGACCCGAGCGGGCTTTGGCACAGATACGCAGTATTTT
d_call: NA; v_call: TRBV12-3/TRBV12-4; clone_size: few; j_call: TRBJ1-6; cdr3_aa: CASAVGAGSPLHF; cdr3_nt: TGTGCCAGCGCGGTGGGGGCCGGATCACCCCTCCACTTT
d_call: TRBD2; v_call: TRBV20-1; clone_size: many; j_call: TRBJ2-1; cdr3_aa: CSALAGGKNEQFF; cdr3_nt: TGCAGTGCTTTAGCGGGGGGGAAGAATGAGCAGTTCTTC
d_call: NA; v_call: TRBV28; clone_size: many; j_call: TRBJ1-5; cdr3_aa: CASSALRGLQPQHF; cdr3_nt: TGTGCCAGCAGCGCCCTGCGGGGATTACAGCCCCAGCATTTT
d_call: NA; v_call: TRBV5-6; clone_size: many; j_call: TRBJ2-7; cdr3_aa: CASSFIRAENYEQYF; cdr3_nt: TGTGCCAGCAGCTTTATCAGGGCTGAGAACTACGAGCAGTACTTC
d_call: NA; v_call: TRBV30; clone_size: NA; j_call: TRBJ1-2; cdr3_aa: CAWSRSGGRGYGYTF; cdr3_nt: TGTGCCTGGAGTCGATCGGGGGGGCGCGGCTATGGCTACACCTTC
d_call: NA; v_call: TRBV7-2; clone_size: many; j_call: TRBJ2-1; cdr3_aa: CASSSRRDNEQFF; cdr3_nt: TGTGCCAGCAGCTCTCGACGGGACAATGAGCAGTTCTTC
d_call: TRBD1; v_call: TRBV20-1; clone_size: NA; j_call: TRBJ1-4; cdr3_aa: CSARTGTVNEKLFF; cdr3_nt: TGCAGTGCTAGAACCGGGACAGTTAATGAAAAACTGTTTTTT
d_call: NA; v_call: TRBV20-1; clone_size: many; j_call: TRBJ2-3; cdr3_aa: CSAERDGTSTDTQYF; cdr3_nt: TGCAGTGCTGAAAGGGACGGCACTAGCACAGATACGCAGTATTTT
d_call: NA; v_call: TRBV28; clone_size: few; j_call: TRBJ1-4; cdr3_aa: CASSLGGPFEKLFF; cdr3_nt: TGTGCCAGCAGCCTCGGGGGCCCCTTTGAAAAACTGTTTTTT
d_call: NA; v_call: TRBV3-1; clone_size: many; j_call: TRBJ2-1; cdr3_aa: CASSQPGLAGNEQFF; cdr3_nt: TGTGCCAGCAGCCAACCCGGATTAGCCGGCAATGAGCAGTTCTTC
d_call: NA; v_call: TRBV20-1; clone_size: NA; j_call: TRBJ2-7; cdr3_aa: CSARVSSGTYEQYF; cdr3_nt: TGCAGTGCTAGAGTTTCCAGCGGAACCTACGAGCAGTACTTC
d_call: TRBD2; v_call: TRBV7-9; clone_size: NA; j_call: TRBJ2-1; cdr3_aa: CASRKAGGPPEQFF; cdr3_nt: TGTGCCAGCAGGAAAGCGGGAGGGCCTCCTGAGCAGTTCTTC
d_call: NA; v_call: TRBV5-1; clone_size: many; j_call: TRBJ1-2; cdr3_aa: CASSLIQGTGYTF; cdr3_nt: TGCGCCAGCAGCTTGATACAGGGAACTGGCTACACCTTC
d_call: TRBD2; v_call: TRBV6-2/TRBV6-3; clone_size: many; j_call: TRBJ2-1; cdr3_aa: CASSSRSGGTYNEQFF; cdr3_nt: TGTGCCAGCAGTTCCCGTAGCGGGGGGACCTACAATGAGCAGTTCTTC
d_call: TRBD1; v_call: TRBV30; clone_size: NA; j_call: TRBJ1-1; cdr3_aa: CAWSPKTGGLTEAFF; cdr3_nt: TGTGCCTGGAGTCCTAAGACAGGGGGCCTAACTGAAGCTTTCTTT
d_call: TRBD2; v_call: TRBV5-5; clone_size: NA; j_call: TRBJ2-5; cdr3_aa: CASLVGLAPETQYF; cdr3_nt: TGTGCCAGCCTGGTGGGACTAGCTCCAGAGACCCAGTACTTC
d_call: TRBD1; v_call: TRBV19; clone_size: NA; j_call: TRBJ1-1; cdr3_aa: CASSRDRVDAEAFF; cdr3_nt: TGTGCCAGTAGCCGGGACAGGGTTGACGCTGAAGCTTTCTTT
d_call: NA; v_call: TRBV28; clone_size: few; j_call: TRBJ2-5; cdr3_aa: CASRLGYPETQYF; cdr3_nt: TGTGCCAGCAGGTTGGGCTACCCAGAGACCCAGTACTTC
d_call: NA; v_call: TRBV7-2; clone_size: many; j_call: TRBJ1-1; cdr3_aa: CASSLVGQNTEAFF; cdr3_nt: TGTGCCAGCAGCTTAGTTGGGCAGAACACTGAAGCTTTCTTT